The TCR beta chain described here comes from a study of cytomegalovirus exposure and HLA in healthy donors. Study-wide context: Later analysis reported that the roughly 130 validation repertoires shared the platform of the roughly 670 first-cohort repertoires.

The donors were members of the validation cohort, which comprised 120 subjects and was separate from the first cohort of some 680 subjects. The germline V gene encodes CDR1 LNHNV and CDR2 YYDKDF (reference sequence). Trimming stripped 0 bases from V and 7 bases from J, with 12 bases between. The length of the CDR3 is 14 residues. Study results and caveats: Specific recognition of CMV antigens was confirmed in vitro for a few chains (all CMV-associated). The investigators catalogued 164 TCR beta chains as cytomegalovirus-associated.

Comments on this clone: Its specificity is unknown.

The protocol was immunoSEQ multiplex PCR, while the TCRdb copy is restricted to in-frame clones and leaves out a portion. The sample has 200,000 to 250,000 clones, about 90% seen once; the top ten hold 1.1%. Sequencing was carried out using PBMCs. The sequence was collected from a woman between 18 and 29 years old in good health and CMV-seronegative. V and J are TRBV15 and TRBJ1-2, with D possibly matching TRBD1 (5 bases). The CDR3 nucleotides read TGTGCCACCAGCAGAGACCCGGAGGGGTCTGGCTACACCTTC. The encoded protein is CATSRDPEGSGYTF. Looking up the rest from reference TRBV15 and TRBJ1-2 gives the full variable domain: DAMVIQNPRYQVTQFGKPVTLSCSQTLNHNVMYWYQQKSSQAPKLLFHYYDKDFNNEADTPDNFQSRRPNTSFCFLDIRSPGLGDTAMYLCATSRDPEGSGYTFGSGTRLTVV.